This record concerns one TCR beta chain sequence. The CDR3 totals 15 residues. CDR1 and CDR2 (germline): ENHRY, SYGVKD. The V gene lost 6 bases and the J gene lost 13 bases, with 22 bases spanning the gap. The sample belongs to a study of blood T cell repertoires in COVID-19. Clones were sequenced by immunoSEQ multiplex PCR, and TCRdb holds only the in-frame ones, with some missing. The sample lists about 73,000 clones; 90% were seen once. The sequence derives from a woman of 80 years or more with active or convalescent COVID-19. Specimen: peripheral blood. The chain links TRBV10-3 to TRBJ1-6, with D possibly matching TRBD1 (5 bases). CDR3 loop: CAIREIADSQRPLHF. The DNA of the CDR3 is TGTGCCATCAGGGAGATAGCTGACAGCCAAAGGCCCCTCCACTTT.